A selection of T cell receptor beta chains follows, all from one sample in a study of neurological immune-mediated disorders. TCRdb analysed the 5' RACE reads with MiXCR anew, one entry per CDR3 protein. The sample carries about 62,000 distinct CDR3 sequences, around 3.8% recorded once. Sample: PBMCs. The receptors come from a woman between 45 and 60 years old with multiple sclerosis. The CDR3 runs from the conserved cysteine through the conserved F or W. Each record gives: D gene, V gene, clone size, J gene, CDR3 DNA, CDR3 protein. A D gene is named only where the DNA matches it firmly. Size is omitted from some rows. Given values are once, few, many or a class for expanded clones.

D: NA; V: TRBV7-8; size: many; J: TRBJ2-7; DNA: TGTGCCAGCAGCTTAGCCACATCCTACGAGCAGTACTTC; CDR3: CASSLATSYEQYF
D: NA; V: TRBV29-1; size: many; J: TRBJ2-5; DNA: TGCAGCGCTGGAGTCTTCGGGGGGCAAAGAGAGACCCAGTACTTC; CDR3: CSAGVFGGQRETQYF
D: NA; V: TRBV20-1; size: NA; J: TRBJ1-4; DNA: TGCAGTGCTGGTGGGACTCGTAGGAATGAAAAACTGTTTTTT; CDR3: CSAGGTRRNEKLFF
D: NA; V: TRBV9; size: many; J: TRBJ2-7; DNA: TGTGCCAGCAGCTTAAATGGGGACATCACATCCTACGAGCAGTACTTC; CDR3: CASSLNGDITSYEQYF
D: NA; V: TRBV18; size: many; J: TRBJ2-5; DNA: TGTGCCAGCTCGAGGATAGGCCCAGAGACCCAGTACTTC; CDR3: CASSRIGPETQYF
D: NA; V: TRBV7-2; size: many; J: TRBJ2-2; DNA: TGTGCCAGCAGCGCAGTGCTGGTCGGGGAGCTGTTTTTT; CDR3: CASSAVLVGELFF
D: NA; V: TRBV18; size: NA; J: TRBJ2-7; DNA: TGTGCCAGCTCACCGGATGACGAGCAGTACTTC; CDR3: CASSPDDEQYF
D: NA; V: TRBV5-5; size: many; J: TRBJ2-1; DNA: TGTGCCAGCAGCTTTGGGGGTGGGGAGCAGTTCTTC; CDR3: CASSFGGGEQFF
D: TRBD2; V: TRBV20-1; size: many; J: TRBJ2-3; DNA: TGCAGTGCTACTCAGCGGGAGGGCCGGTCAGATACGCAGTATTTT; CDR3: CSATQREGRSDTQYF
D: NA; V: TRBV7-2; size: many; J: TRBJ2-7; DNA: TGTGCCAGCAGCCGTCTGGAGGGCGAGCAGTACTTC; CDR3: CASSRLEGEQYF
D: NA; V: TRBV7-2; size: many; J: TRBJ1-1; DNA: TGTGCCAGCAGCTTAGTGGCCGGGGAACCTGAAGCTTTCTTT; CDR3: CASSLVAGEPEAFF
D: NA; V: TRBV6-6; size: many; J: TRBJ2-1; DNA: TGTGCCAGCAGTTACTTCGGTAATGAGCAGTTCTTC; CDR3: CASSYFGNEQFF
D: NA; V: TRBV6-6; size: many; J: TRBJ1-2; DNA: TGTGCCAGCAGTGGCTTGAAGGACTATGGCTACACCTTC; CDR3: CASSGLKDYGYTF
D: NA; V: TRBV10-3; size: few; J: TRBJ2-7; DNA: TGTGCCATCAGTGAATGGGGTCCTAGCTCCTACGAGCAGTACTTC; CDR3: CAISEWGPSSYEQYF
D: NA; V: TRBV6-2/TRBV6-3; size: NA; J: TRBJ1-1; DNA: TGTGCCAGCAGGCCGCCAAGTCGGACTGAAGCTTTCTTT; CDR3: CASRPPSRTEAFF
D: NA; V: TRBV9; size: many; J: TRBJ2-7; DNA: TGTGCCAGCAGCCCAGAGACGGAGCCTAACGAGCAGTACTTC; CDR3: CASSPETEPNEQYF
D: NA; V: TRBV5-1; size: many; J: TRBJ2-1; DNA: TGCGCCAGCAGCACAAGCCAAACCTACAATGAGCAGTTCTTC; CDR3: CASSTSQTYNEQFF
D: TRBD2; V: TRBV29-1; size: many; J: TRBJ2-1; DNA: TGCAGCGAAGGACTAGCGGGAGGGCCTAAGCAGTTCTTC; CDR3: CSEGLAGGPKQFF
D: NA; V: TRBV7-3; size: many; J: TRBJ2-5; DNA: TGTGCCAGCAGCGATGGGGGAGAGACCCAGTACTTC; CDR3: CASSDGGETQYF
D: NA; V: TRBV6-1; size: many; J: TRBJ2-3; DNA: TGTGCCAGCAGTTGGGGGGTAGATACGCAGTATTTT; CDR3: CASSWGVDTQYF
D: NA; V: TRBV7-2; size: NA; J: TRBJ1-2; DNA: TGTGCCAGCAGCTTTGCCGGGGGAACTACTAACTATGGCTACACCTTC; CDR3: CASSFAGGTTNYGYTF
D: NA; V: TRBV12-3/TRBV12-4; size: many; J: TRBJ2-7; DNA: TGTGCCAGCAGGCAAACGGGGGTCGAGCAGTACTTC; CDR3: CASRQTGVEQYF
D: NA; V: TRBV7-6; size: many; J: TRBJ1-2; DNA: TGTGCCAGCAGCCCCCGGGGGGTAACCTATGGCTACACCTTC; CDR3: CASSPRGVTYGYTF
D: TRBD1; V: TRBV7-8; size: many; J: TRBJ1-1; DNA: TGTGCCAGCAGCCGAACTGACAGGGGGGGAACTGAAGCTTTCTTT; CDR3: CASSRTDRGGTEAFF
D: NA; V: TRBV5-1; size: many; J: TRBJ1-5; DNA: TGCGCCAGCACTATTGAGGGGGAAGGGCCCCAGCATTTT; CDR3: CASTIEGEGPQHF
D: NA; V: TRBV18; size: many; J: TRBJ2-3; DNA: TGTGCCAGCTCACCAGGGGCGGGGAATCCAGATACGCAGTATTTT; CDR3: CASSPGAGNPDTQYF
D: TRBD1; V: TRBV20-1; size: many; J: TRBJ2-1; DNA: TGCAGTGCTTTCGGTGGGGCAGGGGGAGACAATGAGCAGTTCTTC; CDR3: CSAFGGAGGDNEQFF
D: NA; V: TRBV6-2/TRBV6-3; size: many; J: TRBJ1-1; DNA: TGTGCCACCCGAGGGGTGAGAACTGAAGCTTTCTTT; CDR3: CATRGVRTEAFF
D: NA; V: TRBV5-1; size: many; J: TRBJ2-3; DNA: TGCGCCAGCAGCTTGGCCGGGGTACAATACACAGATACGCAGTATTTT; CDR3: CASSLAGVQYTDTQYF
D: NA; V: TRBV15; size: many; J: TRBJ1-1; DNA: TGTGCCACCAGCAGAGAGGCAGGGCCTAGAGCTGAAGCTTTCTTT; CDR3: CATSREAGPRAEAFF
D: NA; V: TRBV11-2; size: many; J: TRBJ2-3; DNA: TGTGCCAGCAGCCCACACGGGACGGCCCCTACTACGCAGTATTTT; CDR3: CASSPHGTAPTTQYF
D: NA; V: TRBV27; size: many; J: TRBJ1-2; DNA: TGTGCCAGCACCGCCAGGGGATATGGCTACACCTTC; CDR3: CASTARGYGYTF
D: NA; V: TRBV5-5; size: many; J: TRBJ2-7; DNA: TGTGCCAGCAGCGGGACGGGGGTTAGCTCCTACGAGCAGTACTTC; CDR3: CASSGTGVSSYEQYF
D: NA; V: TRBV7-2; size: many; J: TRBJ2-7; DNA: TGTGCCAGCAGCTTGACCGGGACTCTCTCCTACGAGCAGTACTTC; CDR3: CASSLTGTLSYEQYF
D: TRBD1; V: TRBV29-1; size: many; J: TRBJ1-2; DNA: TGCAGCGTTGAAGCGCCGACAGGGCATAACTATGGCTACACCTTC; CDR3: CSVEAPTGHNYGYTF
D: TRBD1; V: TRBV7-3; size: few; J: TRBJ2-1; DNA: TGTGCCAGCAGCCCCCGGACAGGGGAAGCCAATGAGCAGTTCTTC; CDR3: CASSPRTGEANEQFF
D: NA; V: TRBV20-1; size: many; J: TRBJ1-2; DNA: TGCAGTGCTAGCGGGGGTTCTAACTATGGCTACACCTTC; CDR3: CSASGGSNYGYTF
D: NA; V: TRBV20-1; size: many; J: TRBJ2-1; DNA: TGCAGTGCTAGAGCCTTTAGGGGGGGTTCCTACAATGAGCAGTTCTTC; CDR3: CSARAFRGGSYNEQFF
D: NA; V: TRBV7-2; size: many; J: TRBJ2-7; DNA: TGTGCCAGCAGCAGTCGGGGCCCCTACGAGCAGTACTTC; CDR3: CASSSRGPYEQYF
D: NA; V: TRBV12-3/TRBV12-4; size: many; J: TRBJ1-5; DNA: TGTGCCAGCAGTTTGAACGGTAATCAGCCCCAGCATTTT; CDR3: CASSLNGNQPQHF